This is a list of T cell receptor beta chains from one sample in a study of blood T cell repertoires in COVID-19. Sequencing used immunoSEQ multiplex PCR; TCRdb keeps in-frame clones, though not all of them. This sample yields about 200,000 clones, of which approximately 80% are seen a single time; 9.7% belongs to the top ten. The specimen sequenced was peripheral blood. The receptors shown here come from a man aged 50-60 years with active or convalescent COVID-19. Both conserved end residues are part of each CDR3. A D gene is named only where the DNA matches it firmly. Expanded clones are given a class, and other clones once, few, many or no size at all.

V gene,clone size,D gene,J gene,CDR3 DNA,CDR3 protein
TRBV3-1/TRBV3-2,few,.,TRBJ1-1,TGTGCCAGCAGACCGATGACAGATATGAACACTGAAGCTTTCTTT,CASRPMTDMNTEAFF
TRBV7-9,.,.,TRBJ2-1,TGTGCCAGCAGCTTATTCGGGAGTCCCGGTGAGCAGTTCTTC,CASSLFGSPGEQFF
TRBV10-1,.,TRBD1,TRBJ2-5,TGCGCCAGCAGTCAGGGGACAGGGGGCCAAGAGACCCAGTACTTC,CASSQGTGGQETQYF
TRBV4-3,once,.,TRBJ2-3,TGCGCCAGCAGCCAATCCGTTCGGACCGGGGCAGATACGCAGTATTTT,CASSQSVRTGADTQYF
TRBV20-1,.,.,TRBJ1-2,TGCAGTGCCCTGGGCCCGGGAGGCTACACCTTC,CSALGPGGYTF
TRBV5-1,.,TRBD2,TRBJ2-3,TGCGCCAGCAGCCTCTTGACTAGCGGACTCACAGATACGCAGTATTTT,CASSLLTSGLTDTQYF
TRBV7-6,.,.,TRBJ2-1,TGTGCCAGCAGCTTTACATTGACGGCTAAAAACGGGAATGAGCAGTTCTTC,CASSFTLTAKNGNEQFF
TRBV14,.,.,TRBJ2-7,TGTGCCAGCAGCCAAGTGACAGGCTACGAGCAGTACTTC,CASSQVTGYEQYF
TRBV7-9,.,.,TRBJ1-6,TGTGCCGGCCAACCTCTACAGACCAATTCACCCCTCCACTTT,CAGQPLQTNSPLHF
TRBV5-6,.,.,TRBJ2-3,TGTGCCAGCAGCCCGGGGGGCGGCAGCACAGATACGCAGTATTTT,CASSPGGGSTDTQYF
TRBV5-1,.,TRBD2,TRBJ2-3,TGCGCCAGCAGCCCCGGGCTAGCGGGAATATCCTTGGGCACAGATACGCAGTATTTT,CASSPGLAGISLGTDTQYF
TRBV3-1/TRBV3-2,.,.,TRBJ1-1,TGTGCCAGCAGCCCATCCGTCGGAGACACTGAAGCTTTCTTT,CASSPSVGDTEAFF
TRBV7-3,few,TRBD1,TRBJ1-6,TGTGCCAGCAGCCTTCGACAGGGAGGTTCACCCCTCCACTTT,CASSLRQGGSPLHF
TRBV10-1,.,.,TRBJ2-1,TGCGCCAGCAAAGGTAGCCGAGACAATGAGCAGTTCTTC,CASKGSRDNEQFF
TRBV7-3,.,.,TRBJ1-3,TGTGCCAGCAGCTCACGCGAACAGGAGGGAAACACCATATATTTT,CASSSREQEGNTIYF
TRBV3-1/TRBV3-2,.,TRBD2,TRBJ2-2,TGTGCCAGCAGCCTAGCGGGGGGGAAAATCGGGGAGCTGTTTTTT,CASSLAGGKIGELFF
TRBV5-1,.,TRBD1,TRBJ2-7,TGCGCCAGCAGTCGGACAGGGAGTTTGGCCTACGAGCAGTACTTC,CASSRTGSLAYEQYF